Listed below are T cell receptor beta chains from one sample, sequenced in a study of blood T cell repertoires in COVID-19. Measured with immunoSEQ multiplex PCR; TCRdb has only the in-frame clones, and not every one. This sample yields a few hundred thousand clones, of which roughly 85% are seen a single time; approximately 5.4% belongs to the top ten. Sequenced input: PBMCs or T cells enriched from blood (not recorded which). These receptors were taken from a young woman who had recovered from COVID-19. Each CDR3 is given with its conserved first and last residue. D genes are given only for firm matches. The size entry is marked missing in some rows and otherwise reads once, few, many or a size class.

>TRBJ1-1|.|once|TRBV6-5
CASHSPWNTEAFF
TGTGCCAGCCACTCACCATGGAACACTGAAGCTTTCTTT
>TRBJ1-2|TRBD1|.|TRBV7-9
CASSPGVPGQGARYGYTF
TGTGCCAGCAGCCCCGGGGTGCCGGGACAGGGGGCGAGGTATGGCTACACCTTC
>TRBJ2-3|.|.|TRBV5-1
CASRPQAFSTDTQYF
TGCGCCAGCAGACCCCAGGCCTTCAGCACAGATACGCAGTATTTT
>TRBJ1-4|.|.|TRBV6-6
CASSYTMGATNEKLFF
TGTGCCAGCAGTTACACTATGGGAGCAACTAATGAAAAACTGTTTTTT
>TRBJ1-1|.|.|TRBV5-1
CASSLGLNTEAFF
TGCGCCAGCAGCTTGGGGCTGAACACTGAAGCTTTCTTT
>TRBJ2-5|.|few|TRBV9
CASSVAPTGRQETQYF
TGTGCCAGCAGCGTAGCCCCGACAGGCCGCCAAGAGACCCAGTACTTC
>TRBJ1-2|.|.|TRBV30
CAWTPGGGGYTF
TGTGCCTGGACCCCAGGTGGGGGGGGCTACACCTTC
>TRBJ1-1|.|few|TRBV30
CAKQGSMNTEAFF
TGTGCCAAACAAGGTAGCATGAACACTGAAGCTTTCTTT
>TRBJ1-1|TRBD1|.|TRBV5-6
CASSRQGRLSTEAFF
TGTGCCAGCAGCCGACAGGGGCGGCTAAGCACTGAAGCTTTCTTT
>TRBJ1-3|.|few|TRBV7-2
CASSLAPQTGLAGNTIYF
TGTGCCAGCAGCTTAGCCCCCCAGACAGGTTTGGCTGGAAACACCATATATTTT
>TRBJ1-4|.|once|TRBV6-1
CASSERAGINEKLFF
TGTGCCAGCAGTGAACGGGCAGGGATTAATGAAAAACTGTTTTTT
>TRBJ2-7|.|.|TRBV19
CATSQRVSYYEQYF
TGTGCCACCTCTCAGCGGGTCAGCTACTACGAGCAGTACTTC
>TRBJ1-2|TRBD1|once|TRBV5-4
CASSPLPGQGGYGYTF
TGTGCCAGCAGCCCTCTCCCGGGACAGGGTGGGTATGGCTACACCTTC
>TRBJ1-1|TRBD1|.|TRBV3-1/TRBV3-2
CASSQWTGVMNTEAFF
TGTGCCAGCAGCCAATGGACAGGGGTCATGAACACTGAAGCTTTCTTT
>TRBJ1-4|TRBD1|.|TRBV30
CACIRDRGIGKLFF
TGTGCCTGCATCCGGGACAGGGGAATTGGAAAACTGTTTTTT
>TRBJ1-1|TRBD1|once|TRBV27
CASSPLYRTGGRNTEAFF
TGTGCCAGCAGTCCGCTATACCGGACAGGGGGTAGGAACACTGAAGCTTTCTTT
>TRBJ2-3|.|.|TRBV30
CAWSVTFRTDTQYF
TGTGCCTGGAGTGTAACTTTCCGCACAGATACGCAGTATTTT
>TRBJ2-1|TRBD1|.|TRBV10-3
CAITGTENNEQFF
TGTGCCATCACCGGGACAGAAAACAATGAGCAGTTCTTC
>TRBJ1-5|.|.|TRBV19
CASSPGDRRSNQPQHF
TGTGCCAGTAGTCCAGGTGACCGCAGGAGCAATCAGCCCCAGCATTTT
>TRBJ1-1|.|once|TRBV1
CTSSQGLSPPNTEAFF
TGCACCAGCAGCCAAGGACTTAGCCCGCCGAACACTGAAGCTTTCTTT
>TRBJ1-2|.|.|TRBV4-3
CASSQTGPGDGYTF
TGCGCCAGCAGCCAAACAGGCCCCGGCGATGGCTACACCTTC
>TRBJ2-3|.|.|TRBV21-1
CASSSLGGRDEDTQYF
TGTGCCAGCAGCTCCTTGGGGGGTAGGGATGAAGATACGCAGTATTTT
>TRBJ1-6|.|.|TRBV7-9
CASTSYSPLHF
TGTGCCAGCACTAGCTATTCACCCCTCCACTTT
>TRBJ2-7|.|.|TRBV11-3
CASSFQGSYEQYF
TGTGCCAGCAGCTTTCAGGGGTCCTACGAGCAGTACTTC
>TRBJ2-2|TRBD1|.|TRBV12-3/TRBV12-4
CASSGGTGELFF
TGTGCCAGCTCAGGGGGAACCGGGGAGCTGTTTTTT
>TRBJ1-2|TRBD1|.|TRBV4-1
CASSHLGQGAGMNGYTF
TGCGCCAGCAGCCACCTCGGACAGGGGGCGGGGATGAATGGCTACACCTTC
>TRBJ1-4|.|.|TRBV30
CAWTGNEKLFF
TGTGCCTGGACGGGAAATGAAAAACTGTTTTTT
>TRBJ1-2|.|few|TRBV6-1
CASSESAGNGYTF
TGTGCCAGCAGTGAATCGGCAGGTAATGGCTACACCTTC
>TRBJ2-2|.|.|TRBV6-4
CASSDQGLYTGELFF
TGTGCCAGCAGTGACCAGGGGCTTTACACCGGGGAGCTGTTTTTT
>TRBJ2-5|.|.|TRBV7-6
CASSLDTGSETQYF
TGTGCCAGCAGCTTAGATACAGGGTCGGAGACCCAGTACTTC
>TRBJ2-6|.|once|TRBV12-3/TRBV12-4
CASKPNGANVLTF
TGTGCCAGCAAGCCTAACGGGGCCAACGTCCTGACTTTC
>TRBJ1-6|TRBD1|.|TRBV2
CASSVDRYNSPLHF
TGTGCCAGCAGCGTGGACAGGTATAATTCACCCCTCCACTTT
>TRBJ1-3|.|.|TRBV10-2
CAAGRVGNTIYF
TGCGCCGCGGGTCGGGTTGGAAACACCATATATTTT
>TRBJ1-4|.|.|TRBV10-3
CASRAVNEKLFF
TGTGCCAGCAGGGCCGTCAATGAAAAACTGTTTTTT
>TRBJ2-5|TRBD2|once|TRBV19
CASSRRTSGEQETQYF
TGTGCCAGTAGCCGGAGGACTAGCGGAGAACAAGAGACCCAGTACTTC
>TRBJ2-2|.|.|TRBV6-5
CASTKRGTGELFF
TGTGCCAGCACCAAGCGAGGCACCGGGGAGCTGTTTTTT
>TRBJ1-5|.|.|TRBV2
CASSEGSLGNQPQHF
TGTGCCAGCAGTGAAGGGTCCTTAGGCAATCAGCCCCAGCATTTT
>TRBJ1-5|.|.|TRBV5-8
CASSLGQTSNQPQHF
TGTGCCAGCAGCTTGGGACAGACGAGCAATCAGCCCCAGCATTTT
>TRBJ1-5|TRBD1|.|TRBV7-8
CASSLQGQGAQPQHF
TGTGCCAGCAGCTTACAGGGACAGGGGGCTCAGCCCCAGCATTTT
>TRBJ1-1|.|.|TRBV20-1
CSAVLTEEAFF
TGCAGTGCTGTACTCACAGAGGAAGCTTTCTTT
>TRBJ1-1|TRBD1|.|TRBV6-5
CASSRDRGGEAFF
TGTGCCAGCAGCAGAGACAGGGGCGGAGAAGCTTTCTTT
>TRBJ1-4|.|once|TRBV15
CATSSPFPGEKLFF
TGTGCCACCAGCAGTCCCTTCCCGGGAGAAAAACTGTTTTTT
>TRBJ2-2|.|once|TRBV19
CASSSKNTGELFF
TGTGCCAGTAGTTCCAAGAACACCGGGGAGCTGTTTTTT